These 32 T cell receptor beta chains came from one sample sequenced in a study of blood T cell repertoires in COVID-19. Here immunoSEQ multiplex PCR was the method, and the copy in TCRdb shows in-frame clones only, minus some. The sample carries about 300,000 clones, 88% recorded once. Sequencing was performed on peripheral blood. The receptors stem from a woman in her 30s who had recovered from COVID-19.

This rearrangement joins TRBV27 to TRBJ2-1, with 9 nucleotides matching TRBD1. V lost 5 bases and J lost 4; bases outside the gene matches: 6. Per germline, CDR1 MNHEY and CDR2 SMNVEV (reference sequence). CDR3 length: 15 amino acids. The CDR3 here is CASSNRDRAYNEQFF. DNA of the CDR3: TGTGCCAGCAGTAACAGGGACAGGGCGTACAATGAGCAGTTCTTC.

The chain recombines TRBV24-1 with TRBJ1-4; 8 bases map to TRBD1. CDR1 is KGHDR, CDR2 SFDVKD, per germline. This CDR3 spans 16 amino acids. The V segment lost 4 bases and the J segment 4 bases; nucleotides outside the gene matches: 7. The CDR3 sequence: CATSELDRANNEKLFF. The CDR3 DNA sequence: TGTGCCACCAGTGAACTGGACAGGGCCAATAATGAAAAACTGTTTTTT.

The V and J genes are TRBV19 and TRBJ2-7; perhaps TRBD2 as D (5 bases). This CDR3 spans 15 amino acids. Trimming took off 5 bases at V and 4 bases at J, with 18 bases between the two ends. Germline CDR1 LNHDA, CDR2 SQIVND (reference sequence). The CDR3 is CASSRQLVGEYEQYF. The CDR3 bases are TGTGCCAGTAGTCGACAACTAGTTGGAGAGTACGAGCAGTACTTC.

This clone was counted once. The chain has TRBV2 and TRBJ2-5, with D possibly matching TRBD1 (6 bases). This CDR3 is built from 12 residues. Per the germline V gene, CDR1 is SNHLY and CDR2 is FYNNEI. Trimming removed 8 bases from V and 4 bases from J, with 11 bases in between. In nucleotides, the CDR3 is TGTGCCAGCGGGGGCAGGGGAGAGACCCAGTACTTC. Its translation is CASGGRGETQYF. The variable domain in full, with the rest retrieved from reference TRBV2 and TRBJ2-5, is EPEVTQTPSHQVTQMGQEVILRCVPISNHLYFYWYRQILGQKVEFLVSFYNNEISEKSEIFDDQFSVERPDGSNFTLKIRSTKLEDSAMYFCASGGRGETQYFGPGTRLLVL.

V usage is TRBV5-5 and J usage is TRBJ1-6; no definite D call. Trimming removed 4 bases from V and 0 bases from J, with 14 bases in between. This CDR3 is built from 17 residues. From germline, CDR1 is SGHKS and CDR2 YYEKEE (reference sequence). Written as DNA, the CDR3 is TGTGCCAGCAGCCGCCTCCAGTTAAGCTCCTATAATTCACCCCTCCACTTT. Amino acids: CASSRLQLSSYNSPLHF.

As to this clone: The same CDR3 is also encoded by other DNA sequences in this sample. The chain uses TRBV19 and TRBJ1-5, with 8 bases aligning to TRBD1. The CDR3 has 13 residues. V trimming: 6 bases; J trimming: 4 bases; junction bases outside the gene matches: 2. Per the germline V gene, CDR1 is LNHDA and CDR2 is SQIVND (reference sequence). The CDR3 DNA sequence: TGTGCCAGTAGGGACAGGGTGAATCAGCCCCAGCATTTT. Protein sequence: CASRDRVNQPQHF.

This sequence joins TRBV29-1 and TRBJ2-3; D perhaps matches TRBD2 (5 bases). Germline V gene sequence: CDR1 SQVTM, CDR2 ANQGSEA. This CDR3 has 13 amino acids. V was clipped by 6 bases and J by 6 bases, with 16 bases between them. CDR3 in amino acids: CSVGTSLADTQYF. DNA of the CDR3: TGCAGCGTGGGCACTTCTTTAGCGGATACGCAGTATTTT.

The chain links TRBV7-2 to TRBJ2-7; 9 nucleotides agree with TRBD1. V lost 5 bases, J lost 5 bases, and 7 bases stayed unmatched. Per the germline V gene, CDR1 is SGHTA and CDR2 is FQGNSA. CDR3 length equals 14 residues. The DNA for the CDR3 is TGTGCCAGCAGCCCCTCGGGACAGGGACACGAGCAGTACTTC. Encoded protein: CASSPSGQGHEQYF.

The chain employs TRBV28 and TRBJ2-3; 8 bases are shared with TRBD2. CDR3 size: 15 residues. V shed 8 bases and J 4 bases; nucleotides not matched to a gene: 11. CDR1 is MDHEN and CDR2 is SYDVKM in the germline V gene. CDR3 sequence (DNA): TGTGCCAGCTTCCCCTCGGGGGGGCGGGCAGATACGCAGTATTTT. Amino acids: CASFPSGGRADTQYF.

The rearrangement links TRBV4-1 to TRBJ1-5; no firm D call. The germline V and J ends were trimmed by 2 bases and 6 bases, with 8 bases remaining between them. The V gene's germline CDR1 is MGHRA and CDR2 YSYEKL. This CDR3 region has 13 residues. CDR3: CASSQQQSQPQHF. DNA for the CDR3: TGCGCCAGCAGCCAACAACAGAGTCAGCCCCAGCATTTT.

The chain carries TRBV28 and TRBJ1-4, with a tentative D call TRBD1 (5 bases). There are 17 residues in the CDR3. With 6 bases removed from V and 8 bases from J, the gap between germline ends came to 25 bases. In germline, CDR1 is MDHEN, CDR2 SYDVKM. CDR3 loop: CASSPSSGGTWGEKLFF. The DNA for the CDR3 is TGTGCCAGCAGCCCCTCCAGTGGGGGGACGTGGGGGGAAAAACTGTTTTTT.

In its sample, this clone was seen once. The rearrangement links TRBV6-5 to TRBJ2-1, with D perhaps matching TRBD2 (7 bases). Germline V gives CDR1 MNHEY, CDR2 SVGAGI. This CDR3 region has 15 residues. Trimming took 2 bases from V and 5 from J, leaving 13 bases between them. The CDR3: CASSYRGGVDNEQFF. The CDR3 coding sequence is TGTGCCAGCAGTTACAGGGGGGGGGTCGACAATGAGCAGTTCTTC.

This clone was seen repeatedly, ten times or more. In DNA, the CDR3 is TGTGCCAGCAGCTTTTACGGGGGGGCCGGGTCCTACAATGAGCAGTTCTTC. Its translation is CASSFYGGAGSYNEQFF. The chain combines TRBV7-2 with TRBJ2-1; 8 nucleotides match TRBD2. The V gene's germline CDR1 is SGHTA and CDR2 FQGNSA. This CDR3 is built from 17 residues. V gave up 3 bases and J gave up 1 base; unmatched junction bases: 8.

This chain uses TRBV7-2 with TRBJ2-1, with 10 bases that match TRBD2. The trim removed 5 bases at V and 5 bases at J, leaving 9 bases unmatched. The CDR3 is made up of 16 amino acids. CDR1 and CDR2 from the germline V gene are SGHTA and FQGNSA. CDR3 coding DNA: TGTGCCAGCAGCCCCAAAGTGCTAGCGGGGGACAATGAGCAGTTCTTC. Its protein product is CASSPKVLAGDNEQFF.

The rearrangement links TRBV28 to TRBJ1-1, with D hard to call. The CDR3 contains 16 residues. V lost 8 bases and J lost 5, with 24 bases in between. The germline V gene encodes CDR1 MDHEN and CDR2 SYDVKM. The CDR3 loop is CASPKGGAQGGTEAFF. DNA of the CDR3: TGTGCCAGCCCTAAAGGTGGAGCGCAAGGAGGGACTGAAGCTTTCTTT.

The chain links TRBV5-4 to TRBJ1-2, with D uncertain. Trimming stripped 4 bases from V and 6 bases from J, with 22 bases between. This CDR3 is 16 amino acids long. Germline CDR1 reads SGHNT; CDR2 reads YYREEE (reference sequence). CDR3 sequence: CASSQQNRVLGDGYTF. The DNA of the CDR3 is TGTGCCAGCAGCCAACAAAACCGGGTCCTAGGTGATGGCTACACCTTC.

A single count supports this clone. The rearrangement joins TRBV4-1 to TRBJ1-2, with 9 bases that match TRBD1. CDR1 and CDR2 (germline): MGHRA, YSYEKL. V was clipped by 1 base and J by 3 bases; unmatched bases: 0. This CDR3 is built from 14 residues. DNA for the CDR3: TGCGCCAGCAGCCAAGGGGACAGGGACTATGGCTACACCTTC. It translates to CASSQGDRDYGYTF.

The V and J genes are TRBV6-2 or TRBV6-3 and TRBJ2-4; 8 bases fit TRBD2. The CDR3 is 17 amino acids. Germline V gene lookup returns CDR1 MNHEY and CDR2 SVGEGT. V lost 0 bases to trimming and J lost 8 bases; unmatched junction nucleotides: 12. Here the CDR3 reads CASSYSNNGGGLDIQYF. DNA of the CDR3: TGTGCCAGCAGTTACTCGAACAATGGCGGGGGGCTAGACATTCAGTACTTC.

The chain has TRBV7-9 and TRBJ1-1; D perhaps matches TRBD1 (5 bases). This CDR3 contains 14 residues. Germline values: CDR1 SEHNR, CDR2 FQNEAQ (reference sequence). With 4 bases removed from V and 2 bases from J, the gap between germline ends came to 11 bases. CDR3 nucleotide sequence: TGTGCCAGCAGCTGGTCCGGGGGTAACACTGAAGCTTTCTTT. It yields the protein CASSWSGGNTEAFF.

The V call is TRBV28, the J call TRBJ1-2; tentative D call: TRBD1 (6 bases). The CDR3 is 11 amino acids. V lost 7 bases and J lost 5, with 8 bases in between. Germline V gene sequence: CDR1 MDHEN, CDR2 SYDVKM. CDR3 amino acids: CASTRGYGYTF. CDR3 nucleotide sequence: TGTGCCAGCACTAGGGGGTATGGCTACACCTTC.

In this sample, this clone turned up a few times. This sequence joins TRBV3-1 (or the pseudogene TRBV3-2) and TRBJ1-6, with no clear D. Germline loops: CDR1 LGHDT, CDR2 YNNKEL (reference sequence). The V and J ends lost 1 base and 14 bases respectively, with 9 bases between them. This CDR3 has 12 residues. Here the CDR3 reads CASSQGGRALHF. CDR3 in DNA: TGTGCCAGCAGCCAAGGCGGGCGGGCCCTCCACTTT.

This chain joins TRBV13 and TRBJ2-2; TRBD1 aligns across 7 bases. V was clipped by 0 bases and J by 6 bases; unmatched bases: 7. Germline assignment: CDR1 PRHDT and CDR2 FYEKMQ (reference sequence). CDR3 size: 16 residues. Here the CDR3 reads CASSLGGGIIPGELFF. In nucleotides, the CDR3 is TGTGCCAGCAGCTTAGGAGGGGGCATAATACCCGGGGAGCTGTTTTTT.

This rearrangement joins TRBV7-2 to TRBJ2-1; TRBD2 matches 8 bases. Germline assignment: CDR1 SGHTA and CDR2 FQGNSA. The CDR3 totals 14 residues. Trimming removed 1 base from V and 7 bases from J; junction bases left unmatched: 3. The CDR3 nucleotides are TGTGCCAGCAGCTTAGGACTAGCGTTAAATGAGCAGTTCTTC. Protein: CASSLGLALNEQFF.

This sequence joins TRBV5-4 and TRBJ2-7; 12 bases fit TRBD2. V lost 4 bases, J lost 6 bases, and 14 bases stayed unmatched. The CDR3 runs to 17 residues. Germline CDR1 reads SGHNT; CDR2 reads YYREEE (reference sequence). CDR3: CASSPSGLAGFKGEQYF. The CDR3 DNA sequence: TGTGCCAGCAGCCCGTCCGGACTAGCGGGGTTCAAGGGCGAGCAGTACTTC.

The genes are TRBV9 and TRBJ2-3; 8 nucleotides match TRBD2. From germline, CDR1 is SGDLS and CDR2 YYNGEE. V lost 1 base to trimming and J lost 3 bases; unmatched junction nucleotides: 4. This CDR3 has 15 residues. The CDR3 here is CASSVSSGVTDTQYF. The CDR3 nucleotides read TGTGCCAGCAGCGTAAGTAGCGGGGTGACAGATACGCAGTATTTT.

Of note for this clone: The same CDR3 also results from other DNA sequences found in this sample. CDR3 sequence (DNA): TGTGCCAGCAGCTCCCGGACAGGCAGCACTGAAGCTTTCTTT. This gives the protein CASSSRTGSTEAFF. The chain employs TRBV7-2 and TRBJ1-1; 7 bases are a match to TRBD1. The V and J ends lost 4 bases and 4 bases, in that order; junction bases with no gene match: 6. In germline, CDR1 is SGHTA, CDR2 FQGNSA. CDR3 length equals 14 residues.

The chain couples TRBV25-1 to TRBJ1-6; perhaps TRBD1 as D (5 bases). The CDR3 is made up of 16 amino acids. From germline, CDR1 is MGHDK and CDR2 SYGVNS. Deletions cut 1 base from V and 9 bases from J, with 16 bases between. CDR3 sequence reads: CASSEWGRLEGSPLHF. For the CDR3, the DNA is TGTGCCAGCAGTGAATGGGGGAGGCTGGAGGGTTCACCCCTCCACTTT.

V and J are TRBV7-9 and TRBJ2-7; D is perhaps TRBD2 (7 bases). This CDR3 region has 16 residues. V was clipped by 1 base and J by 2 bases, with 15 bases between them. Germline V gives CDR1 SEHNR, CDR2 FQNEAQ (reference sequence). The CDR3 DNA sequence: TGTGCCAGCAGCTTAGGTGCCAGCGGGGACACCTACGAGCAGTACTTC. Protein product: CASSLGASGDTYEQYF.

This rearrangement joins TRBV14 to TRBJ2-1, with D unresolved. The CDR3 is made up of 16 amino acids. Germline V CDR1 and CDR2: SGHDN, FVKESK. V gave up 0 bases and J gave up 0 bases, with 9 bases separating them. The DNA of the CDR3 is TGTGCCAGCAGCCAAGATCTGGCCGTCTCCTACAATGAGCAGTTCTTC. Amino acids: CASSQDLAVSYNEQFF.

The chain links TRBV16 to TRBJ2-7; 8 nucleotides match TRBD1. This CDR3 has 14 residues. Losses at the gene ends were 0 bases for V and 5 bases for J; bases not matched to a gene: 3. Germline loops: CDR1 KGHSY, CDR2 FQNENV. CDR3 nucleotides: TGTGCCAGCAGCCAATCAACGGACAGGGACGAGCAGTACTTC. This codes for CASSQSTDRDEQYF.

The rearrangement links TRBV28 to TRBJ2-5, with 10 bases matching TRBD2. The CDR3 totals 16 residues. CDR1 is MDHEN and CDR2 is SYDVKM in the germline V gene. Germline trimming cut 5 bases from V and 5 bases from J; bases unmatched to any gene: 11. The CDR3 DNA is TGTGCCAGCAGTACCTCTAGCGGGGGCTTGTGGGAGACCCAGTACTTC. This gives the protein CASSTSSGGLWETQYF.

The chain links TRBV4-3 to TRBJ2-5; TRBD2 agrees at 11 bases. The CDR3 runs 17 residues. The ends lost 1 base at V and 5 bases at J; junction bases unmatched: 9. CDR1 LGHNA and CDR2 YSLEER come from the germline V gene. CDR3 sequence: CASSQGRGSGGAETQYF. DNA of the CDR3: TGCGCCAGCAGCCAAGGTCGTGGTAGCGGGGGGGCCGAGACCCAGTACTTC.